This T cell receptor (beta chain) originates from a study of T cells in Graves' hyperthyroidism and ophthalmopathy. There are 15 residues in the CDR3. J was trimmed by 2 bases and V by 2 bases; bases with no gene match: 5. Germline assignment: CDR1 KGHSH and CDR2 LQKENI. PBMCs were collected from an approximately 10 ml volume of fresh peripheral blood. General study points: Researchers found most expanded thyroid clonotypes above 0.001 in blood as well. The model foresaw ophthalmopathy a median roughly 6.3 months prior to onset.

RNA transcripts yielded amplified TCR beta CDR3 regions. Researchers ran a first-round RT-PCR on the TCR CDR3 using the HTBI primer set. Using its own MiXCR run on the multiplex PCR reads, TCRdb lists one record per CDR3 protein. The sample gives about 600,000 distinct CDR3 sequences, 12% to 15% of which show up once; roughly 7% is in the top ten. A few counts support this clonotype. Antigen specificity is unknown. This chain connects TRBV18 to TRBJ1-2; 7 bases align to TRBD1. The sequence was collected from a woman aged 18-29 years with Graves' ophthalmopathy. Sequenced: blood. This CDR3 reads CASSPTGDSNYGYTF. The CDR3 DNA sequence: TGTGCCAGCTCACCAACAGGGGACTCCAACTATGGCTACACCTTC.